The source of this TCR beta chain is a study of beta chain features in type 1 diabetes. What was sequenced were expressed TCRB transcripts, since all of the isolated RNA had been reverse transcribed. Measured with immunoSEQ multiplex PCR; TCRdb has only the in-frame clones, and not every one. The table has under 250,000 clones, 12% to 15% seen once. V trimming: 6 bases; J trimming: 7 bases; junction bases outside the gene matches: 7. Per germline, CDR1 MNHNS and CDR2 SASEGT. The CDR3 spans 14 residues. The TCR comes from a middle-aged woman in good health. The gene calls are TRBV6-1 and TRBJ2-7, with 12 bases lining up with TRBD1. Sequences were obtained from naive CD4+ T cells from blood. The CDR3 sequence is CASRWGQGALEQYF. CDR3 bases: TGTGCCAGCAGGTGGGGACAGGGGGCGCTTGAGCAGTACTTC.